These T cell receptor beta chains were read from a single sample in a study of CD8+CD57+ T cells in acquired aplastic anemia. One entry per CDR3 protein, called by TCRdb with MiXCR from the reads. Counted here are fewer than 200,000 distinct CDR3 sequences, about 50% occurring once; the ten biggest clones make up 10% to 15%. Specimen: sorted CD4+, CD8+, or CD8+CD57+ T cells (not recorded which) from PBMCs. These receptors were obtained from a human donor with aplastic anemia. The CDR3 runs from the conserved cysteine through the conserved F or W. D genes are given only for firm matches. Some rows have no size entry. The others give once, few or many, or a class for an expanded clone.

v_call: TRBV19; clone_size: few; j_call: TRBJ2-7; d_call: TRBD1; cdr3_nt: TGTGCCAGTAGAGGGACAGGCAAAACCTCCGAGCAGTACTTC; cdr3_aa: CASRGTGKTSEQYF
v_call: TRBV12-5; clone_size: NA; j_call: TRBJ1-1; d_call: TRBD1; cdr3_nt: TGTGCTAGTAAGGCGGACAGGGAATGGATGGGAACTGAAGCTTTCTTT; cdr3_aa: CASKADREWMGTEAFF
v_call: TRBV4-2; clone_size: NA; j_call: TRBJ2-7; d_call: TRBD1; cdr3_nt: TGTGCCAGCAGCCAAGCGGGACAGGGGGAGCGGGAGCAGTACTTC; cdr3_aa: CASSQAGQGEREQYF
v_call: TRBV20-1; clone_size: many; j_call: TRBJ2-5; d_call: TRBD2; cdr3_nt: TGCAGTGCTAGGACTTGGACTAGCGGGGACCAAGAGACCCAGTACTTC; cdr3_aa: CSARTWTSGDQETQYF
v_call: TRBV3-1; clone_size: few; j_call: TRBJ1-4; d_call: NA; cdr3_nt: TGTGCCAGCAGCCAAGATGGGCGGGGTTTTGAAAAACTGTTTTTT; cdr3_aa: CASSQDGRGFEKLFF
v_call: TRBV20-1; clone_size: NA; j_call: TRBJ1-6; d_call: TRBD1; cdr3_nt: TGCAGTGCTAGAGATCTTAGAGGGACAGGGTTTTCACCCCTCCACTTT; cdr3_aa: CSARDLRGTGFSPLHF
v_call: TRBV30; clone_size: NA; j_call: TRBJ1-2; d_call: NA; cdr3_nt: TGTGCCTCGGGTTCGGGCACCTATGGCTACACCTTC; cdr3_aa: CASGSGTYGYTF
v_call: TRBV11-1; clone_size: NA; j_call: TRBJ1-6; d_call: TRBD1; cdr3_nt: TGTGCCAGCAGCCTGGGGGAGGGGACAGCTAATTCACCCCTCCACTTT; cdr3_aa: CASSLGEGTANSPLHF
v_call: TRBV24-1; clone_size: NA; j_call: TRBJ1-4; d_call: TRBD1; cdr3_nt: TGTGCCACCAGTGATCCCGGACAGGGGAAACTGTTTTTT; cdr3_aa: CATSDPGQGKLFF
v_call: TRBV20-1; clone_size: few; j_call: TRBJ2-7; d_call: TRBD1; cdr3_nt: TGCAGTGCCATGGGACAGGGAAGGGCCGAGCAGTACTTC; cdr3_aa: CSAMGQGRAEQYF
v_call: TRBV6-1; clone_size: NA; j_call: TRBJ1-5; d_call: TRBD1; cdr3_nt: TGTGCCAGCAGGACAGGGGGCAGCCAGCCCCAGCATTTT; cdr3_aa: CASRTGGSQPQHF
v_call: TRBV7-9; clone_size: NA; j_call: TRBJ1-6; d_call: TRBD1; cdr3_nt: TGTGCCAGCAGCAGTCCCGGGACAGGGACACATTCACCCCTCCACTTT; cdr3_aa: CASSSPGTGTHSPLHF
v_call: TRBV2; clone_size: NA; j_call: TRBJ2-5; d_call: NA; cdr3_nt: TGTGCCAGCAGGGGAGGACTAAGCCAAGAGACCCAGTACTTC; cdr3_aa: CASRGGLSQETQYF
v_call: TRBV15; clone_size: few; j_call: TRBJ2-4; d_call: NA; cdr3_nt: TGTGCCACCAGCAGAGATGGCAAAAACATTCAGTACTTC; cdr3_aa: CATSRDGKNIQYF
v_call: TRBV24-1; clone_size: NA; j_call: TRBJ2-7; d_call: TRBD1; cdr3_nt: TGTGCCACCAGTAAAGGCGGACAGGGTTCTTCCTACGAGCAGTACTTC; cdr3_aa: CATSKGGQGSSYEQYF
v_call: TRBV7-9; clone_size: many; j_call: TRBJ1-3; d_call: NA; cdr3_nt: TGTGCCGGCCATGACAGTTACTCTGGAAACACCATATATTTT; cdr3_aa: CAGHDSYSGNTIYF
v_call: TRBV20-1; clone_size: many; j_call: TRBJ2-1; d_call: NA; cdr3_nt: TGCAGTGCTAGTGTAGGTGGTGGATACAATGAGCAGTTCTTC; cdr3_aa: CSASVGGGYNEQFF
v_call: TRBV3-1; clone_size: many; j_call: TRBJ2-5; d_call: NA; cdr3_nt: TGTGCCAGCAGCCAAGAGGGGGTTGTAGGGACCCAGTACTTC; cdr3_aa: CASSQEGVVGTQYF
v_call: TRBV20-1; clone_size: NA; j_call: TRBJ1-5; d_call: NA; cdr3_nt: TGCAGTGCTAGAGGGGGGGCGGAATATCAGCCCCAGCATTTT; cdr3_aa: CSARGGAEYQPQHF
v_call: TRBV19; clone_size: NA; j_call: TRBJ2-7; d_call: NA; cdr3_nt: TGTGCCAGTAGTATAGTTCGGCAGGGGAACAACGAGCAGTACTTC; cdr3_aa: CASSIVRQGNNEQYF
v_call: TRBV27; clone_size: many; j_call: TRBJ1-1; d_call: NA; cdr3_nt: TGTGCCAGCAGTTTGGGCAGAAACACTGAAGCTTTCTTT; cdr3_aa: CASSLGRNTEAFF
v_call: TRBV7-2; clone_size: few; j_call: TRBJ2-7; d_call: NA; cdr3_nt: TGTGCCAGCAGCTTAGTTAGCGGAGCTACCTACGAGCAGTACTTC; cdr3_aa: CASSLVSGATYEQYF
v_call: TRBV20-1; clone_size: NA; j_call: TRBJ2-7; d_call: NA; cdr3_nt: TGCAGTGCTAGAGCCGACGGGGGGCAGCAGTACTTC; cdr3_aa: CSARADGGQQYF
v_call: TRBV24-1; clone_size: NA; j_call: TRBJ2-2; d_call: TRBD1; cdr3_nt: TGTGCCACCAGTGGTGGGGACAGGGTAACCGGGGAGCTGTTTTTT; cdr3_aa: CATSGGDRVTGELFF
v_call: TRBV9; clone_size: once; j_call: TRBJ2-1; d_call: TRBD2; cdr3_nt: TGTGCCAGCAACCCTAGCGGGGGATACAATGAGCAGTTCTTC; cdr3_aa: CASNPSGGYNEQFF
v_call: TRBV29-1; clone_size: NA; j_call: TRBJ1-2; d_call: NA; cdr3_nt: TGCAGCGTGAACCCCGGGCCGCCTAACTATGGCTACACCTTC; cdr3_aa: CSVNPGPPNYGYTF
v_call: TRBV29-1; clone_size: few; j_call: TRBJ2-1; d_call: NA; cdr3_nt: TGCAGCGTTGAGCAGGGATCCTACAATGAGCAGTTCTTC; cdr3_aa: CSVEQGSYNEQFF
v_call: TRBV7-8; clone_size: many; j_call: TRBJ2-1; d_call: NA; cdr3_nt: TGTGCCAGCAGCCTACAGGGTGGCGATGAGCAGTTCTTC; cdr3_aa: CASSLQGGDEQFF
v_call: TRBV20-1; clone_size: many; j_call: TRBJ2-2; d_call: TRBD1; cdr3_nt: TGCAGTGCTAGACCTCGGGACAGGGCGAACACCGGGGAGCTGTTTTTT; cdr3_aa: CSARPRDRANTGELFF
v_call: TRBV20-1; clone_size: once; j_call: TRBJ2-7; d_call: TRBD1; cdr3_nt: TGCAGTGCTTACGGACAGGGGACCTTGGAGCAGTACTTC; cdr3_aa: CSAYGQGTLEQYF
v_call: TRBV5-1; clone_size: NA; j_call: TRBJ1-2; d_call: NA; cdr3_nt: TGCGCCAGCAGCTTAGCTCCAGGAACCTATGGCTACACCTTC; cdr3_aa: CASSLAPGTYGYTF
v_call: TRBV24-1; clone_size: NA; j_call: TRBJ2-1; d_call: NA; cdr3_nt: TGTGCCACCAGTGACCACAGAAAACTCAATGAGCAGTTCTTC; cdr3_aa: CATSDHRKLNEQFF
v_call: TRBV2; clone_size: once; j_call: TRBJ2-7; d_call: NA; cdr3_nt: TGTGCCAGCAGTGACGTGACAAGTTACGAGCAGTACTTC; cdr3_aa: CASSDVTSYEQYF
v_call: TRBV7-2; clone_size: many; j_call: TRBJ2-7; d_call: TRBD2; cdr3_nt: TGTGCCAGCAGGTCTAGCGGGGCCTCCTACGAGCAGTACTTC; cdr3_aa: CASRSSGASYEQYF
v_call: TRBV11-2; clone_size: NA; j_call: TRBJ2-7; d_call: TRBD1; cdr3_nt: TGTGCCAGCAGCTCAACCGGGACAGGGGTCAACTACGAGCAGTACTTC; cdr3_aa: CASSSTGTGVNYEQYF
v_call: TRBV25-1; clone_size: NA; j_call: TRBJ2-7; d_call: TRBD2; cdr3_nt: TGTGCCAGCCAGCGGGGTTACGAGCAGTACTTC; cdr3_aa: CASQRGYEQYF
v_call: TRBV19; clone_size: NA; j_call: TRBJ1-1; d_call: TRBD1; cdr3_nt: TGTGCCAGTAGTATAGAGGGGGGACAGGGGCCACTAAACACTGAAGCTTTCTTT; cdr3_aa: CASSIEGGQGPLNTEAFF
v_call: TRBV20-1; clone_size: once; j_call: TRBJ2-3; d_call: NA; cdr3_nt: TGCAGTGCTAGAGACCTCACGGGGTTGGAAGATACGCAGTATTTT; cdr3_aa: CSARDLTGLEDTQYF
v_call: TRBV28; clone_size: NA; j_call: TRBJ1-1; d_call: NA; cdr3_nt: TGTGCCAGCAGTTTGGGGTACCCGAACACTGAAGCTTTCTTT; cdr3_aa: CASSLGYPNTEAFF
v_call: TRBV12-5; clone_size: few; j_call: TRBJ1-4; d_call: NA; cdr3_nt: TGTGCTAGTGGTTTGGTAGGGCAGGCGGGAGGGGAAAAACTGTTTTTT; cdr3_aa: CASGLVGQAGGEKLFF
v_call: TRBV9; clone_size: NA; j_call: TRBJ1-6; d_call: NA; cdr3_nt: TGTGCCAGCAGCGCAAGGGATGACTCACCCCTCCACTTT; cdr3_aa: CASSARDDSPLHF
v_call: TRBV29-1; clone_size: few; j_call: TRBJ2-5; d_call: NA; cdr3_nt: TGCAGCGTTAGGTTGGCGGTTGAGACCCAGTACTTC; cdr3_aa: CSVRLAVETQYF
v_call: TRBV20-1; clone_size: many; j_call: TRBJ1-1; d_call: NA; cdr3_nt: TGCAGTGCTAGGGCCGGCGCGCCCCCGTTAAACACTGAAGCTTTCTTT; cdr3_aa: CSARAGAPPLNTEAFF
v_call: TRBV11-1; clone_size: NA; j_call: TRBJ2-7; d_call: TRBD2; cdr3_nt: TGTGCCAGCAGCTTACGATACGGGACTAGCGGGGGCCCTCAATCCTACGAGCAGTACTTC; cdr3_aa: CASSLRYGTSGGPQSYEQYF
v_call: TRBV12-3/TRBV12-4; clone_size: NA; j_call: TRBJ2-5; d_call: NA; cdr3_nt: TGTGCCAGCAGTTCACCTACAGGGATAGGAGAGACCCAGTACTTC; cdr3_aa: CASSSPTGIGETQYF
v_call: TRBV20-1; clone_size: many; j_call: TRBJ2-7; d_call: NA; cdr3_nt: TGCAGTGCTCTGGGGGCAGGAGGGGGGGTAAACGAGCAGTACTTC; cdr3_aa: CSALGAGGGVNEQYF
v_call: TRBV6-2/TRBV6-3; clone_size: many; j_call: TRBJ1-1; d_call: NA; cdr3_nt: TGTGCCAGCAGTTCGGCCTACACTGAAGCTTTCTTT; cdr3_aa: CASSSAYTEAFF
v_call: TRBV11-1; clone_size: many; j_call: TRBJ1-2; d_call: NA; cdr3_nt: TGTGCCAGCAGCTCTGACCGGGAGGCCATCGGGGGAGGCTACACCTTC; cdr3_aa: CASSSDREAIGGGYTF
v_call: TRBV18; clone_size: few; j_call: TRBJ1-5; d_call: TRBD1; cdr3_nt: TGTGCCAGCTCTGTCCAGGGGGGCGGTCAGCCCCAGCATTTT; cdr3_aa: CASSVQGGGQPQHF
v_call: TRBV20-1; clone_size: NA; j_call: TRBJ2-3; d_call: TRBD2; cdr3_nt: TGCAGTGCTAGAGCCGGGACTAGGGATACGCAGTATTTT; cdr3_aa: CSARAGTRDTQYF
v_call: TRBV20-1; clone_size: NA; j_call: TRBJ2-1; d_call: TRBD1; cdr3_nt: TGCAGTGCTAGCGAGGTAGGGGGCAGAGAGCAGTTCTTC; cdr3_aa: CSASEVGGREQFF
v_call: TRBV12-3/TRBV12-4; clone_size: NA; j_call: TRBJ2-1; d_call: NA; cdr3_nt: TGTGCCAGCAGCCCCCTATCGGGGTGGACCTACAATGAGCAGTTCTTC; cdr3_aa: CASSPLSGWTYNEQFF
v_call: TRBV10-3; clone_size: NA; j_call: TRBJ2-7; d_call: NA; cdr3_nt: TGTGCCATCAGCCCTATAGGACAGCCATCCTACGAGCAGTACTTC; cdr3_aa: CAISPIGQPSYEQYF